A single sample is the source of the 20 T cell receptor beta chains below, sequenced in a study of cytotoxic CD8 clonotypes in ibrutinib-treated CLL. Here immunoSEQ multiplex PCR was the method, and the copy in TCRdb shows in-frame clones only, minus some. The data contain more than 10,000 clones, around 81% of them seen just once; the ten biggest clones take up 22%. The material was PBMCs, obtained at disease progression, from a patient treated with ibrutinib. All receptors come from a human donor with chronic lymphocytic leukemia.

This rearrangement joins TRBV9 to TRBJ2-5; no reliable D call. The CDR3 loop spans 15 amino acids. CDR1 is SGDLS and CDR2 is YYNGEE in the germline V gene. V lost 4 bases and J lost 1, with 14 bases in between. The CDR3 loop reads CASSPTGSAQETQYF. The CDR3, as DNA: TGTGCCAGCAGCCCCACTGGAAGCGCCCAAGAGACCCAGTACTTC.

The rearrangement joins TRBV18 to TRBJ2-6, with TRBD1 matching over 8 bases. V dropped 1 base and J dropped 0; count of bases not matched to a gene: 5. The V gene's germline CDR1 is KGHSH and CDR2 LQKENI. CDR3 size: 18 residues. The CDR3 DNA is TGTGCCAGCTCACCACAGGGGACAGGCCGCTCTGGGGCCAACGTCCTGACTTTC. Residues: CASSPQGTGRSGANVLTF.

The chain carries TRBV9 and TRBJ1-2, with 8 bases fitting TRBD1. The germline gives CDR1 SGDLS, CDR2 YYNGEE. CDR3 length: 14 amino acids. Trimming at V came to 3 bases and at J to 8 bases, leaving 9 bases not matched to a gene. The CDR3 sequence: CASSEIQGAEGYTF. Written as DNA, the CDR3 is TGTGCCAGCAGCGAGATCCAGGGGGCCGAGGGCTACACCTTC. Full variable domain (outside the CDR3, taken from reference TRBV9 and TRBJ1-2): DSGVTQTPKHLITATGQRVTLRCSPRSGDLSVYWYQQSLDQGLQFLIQYYNGEERAKGNILERFSAQQFPDLHSELNLSSLELGDSALYFCASSEIQGAEGYTFGSGTRLTVV.

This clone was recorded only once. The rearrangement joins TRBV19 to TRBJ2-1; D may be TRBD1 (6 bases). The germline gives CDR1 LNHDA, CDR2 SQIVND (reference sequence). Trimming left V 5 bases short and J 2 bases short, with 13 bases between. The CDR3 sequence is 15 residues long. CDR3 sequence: CASSGMGAAYNEQFF. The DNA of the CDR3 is TGTGCCAGTAGTGGGATGGGGGCGGCCTACAATGAGCAGTTCTTC.

The CDR3 nucleotides are TGTGCCAGCAGCGCGTGGGCGGGAGGGCCAACAGATACGCAGTATTTT. It specifies CASSAWAGGPTDTQYF. V is TRBV27 and J is TRBJ2-3; 9 positions match TRBD2. Germline values: CDR1 MNHEY, CDR2 SMNVEV (reference sequence). There are 16 residues in the CDR3. V lost 6 bases to trimming and J lost 3 bases; unmatched junction nucleotides: 10.

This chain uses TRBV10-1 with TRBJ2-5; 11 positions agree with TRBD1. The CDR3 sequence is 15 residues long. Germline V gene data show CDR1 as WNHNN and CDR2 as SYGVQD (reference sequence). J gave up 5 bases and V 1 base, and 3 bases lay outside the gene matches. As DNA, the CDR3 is TGCGCCAGCAGTGAGTGGACAGGGGGCGTGGAGACCCAGTACTTC. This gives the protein CASSEWTGGVETQYF.

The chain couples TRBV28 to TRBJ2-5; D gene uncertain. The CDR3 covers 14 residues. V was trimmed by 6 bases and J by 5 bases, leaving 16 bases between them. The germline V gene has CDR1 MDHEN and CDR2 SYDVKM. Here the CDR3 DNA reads TGTGCCAGCAGCCCACCCGGTAGCTCGGAGACCCAGTACTTC. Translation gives CASSPPGSSETQYF. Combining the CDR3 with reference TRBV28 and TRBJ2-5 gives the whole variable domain DVKVTQSSRYLVKRTGEKVFLECVQDMDHENMFWYRQDPGLGLRLIYFSYDVKMKEKGDIPEGYSVSREKKERFSLILESASTNQTSMYLCASSPPGSSETQYFGPGTRLLVL.

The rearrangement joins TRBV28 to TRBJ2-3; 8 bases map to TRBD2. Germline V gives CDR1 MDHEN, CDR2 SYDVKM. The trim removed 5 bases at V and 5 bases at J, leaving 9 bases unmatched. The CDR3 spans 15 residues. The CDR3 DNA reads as TGTGCCAGCAGTCCTCCAGCGGGAGTTAAAGATACGCAGTATTTT. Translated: CASSPPAGVKDTQYF.

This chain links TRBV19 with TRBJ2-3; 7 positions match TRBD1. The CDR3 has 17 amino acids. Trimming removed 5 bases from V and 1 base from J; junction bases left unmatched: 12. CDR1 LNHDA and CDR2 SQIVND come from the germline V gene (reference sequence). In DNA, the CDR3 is TGTGCCAGTAGTCCAGGGACAGATTCAGGAGGCACAGATACGCAGTATTTT. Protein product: CASSPGTDSGGTDTQYF.

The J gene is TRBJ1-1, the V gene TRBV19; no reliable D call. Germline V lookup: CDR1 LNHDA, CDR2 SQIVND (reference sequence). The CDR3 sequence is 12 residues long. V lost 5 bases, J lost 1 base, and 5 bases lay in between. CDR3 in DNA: TGTGCCAGTAGTGTACAGAACACTGAAGCTTTCTTT. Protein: CASSVQNTEAFF.

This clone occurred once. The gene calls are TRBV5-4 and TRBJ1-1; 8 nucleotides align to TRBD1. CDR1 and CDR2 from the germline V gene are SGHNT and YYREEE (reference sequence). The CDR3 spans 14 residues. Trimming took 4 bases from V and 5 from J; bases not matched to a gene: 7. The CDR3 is CASSLDRGGTEAFF. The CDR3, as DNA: TGTGCCAGCAGCCTCGACAGGGGAGGGACTGAAGCTTTCTTT.

The CDR3 protein is CASSSYDGGELFF. The CDR3 DNA sequence: TGTGCCAGCAGTTCCTATGACGGCGGGGAGCTGTTTTTT. This chain links TRBV27 with TRBJ2-2; no definite D call. Germline V gives CDR1 MNHEY, CDR2 SMNVEV (reference sequence). The CDR3 is 13 residues long. Trimming took off 4 bases at V and 7 bases at J, with 10 bases between the two ends.

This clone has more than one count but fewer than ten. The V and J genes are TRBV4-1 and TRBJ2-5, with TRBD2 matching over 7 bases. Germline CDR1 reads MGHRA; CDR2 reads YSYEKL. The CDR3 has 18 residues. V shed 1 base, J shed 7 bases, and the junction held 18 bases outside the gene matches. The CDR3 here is CASSQAGITGGPRWTQYF. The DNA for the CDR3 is TGCGCCAGCAGCCAAGCAGGAATAACGGGAGGCCCGCGCTGGACCCAGTACTTC.

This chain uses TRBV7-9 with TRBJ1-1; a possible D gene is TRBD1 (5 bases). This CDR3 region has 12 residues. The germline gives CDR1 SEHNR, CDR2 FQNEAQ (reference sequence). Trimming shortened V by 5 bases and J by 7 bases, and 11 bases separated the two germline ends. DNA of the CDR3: TGTGCCAGCAGCCATCGGGACTTTGAAGCTTTCTTT. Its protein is CASSHRDFEAFF.

CDR3 DNA: TGTGCCAGCAGCCGGGGACGGCGGGCCAATGAGCAGTTCTTC. Translation gives CASSRGRRANEQFF. The chain recombines TRBV28 with TRBJ2-1; tentatively, D is TRBD1 or TRBD2 (5 bases each). Germline-derived CDR1 and CDR2 are MDHEN and SYDVKM. The CDR3 spans 14 residues. The V and J ends lost 6 bases and 6 bases respectively, with 15 bases between them.

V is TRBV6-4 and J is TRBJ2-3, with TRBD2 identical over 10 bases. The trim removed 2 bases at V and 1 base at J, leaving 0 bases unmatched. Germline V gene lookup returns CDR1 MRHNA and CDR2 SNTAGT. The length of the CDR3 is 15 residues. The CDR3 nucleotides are TGTGCCAGCAGTGACGGGACTAGCGGCACAGATACGCAGTATTTT. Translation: CASSDGTSGTDTQYF.

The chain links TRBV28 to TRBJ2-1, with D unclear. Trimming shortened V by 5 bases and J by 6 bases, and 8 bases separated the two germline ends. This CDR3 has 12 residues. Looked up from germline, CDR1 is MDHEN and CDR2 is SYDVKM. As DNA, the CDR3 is TGTGCCAGCAGTCTCCTGGGCAATGAGCAGTTCTTC. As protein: CASSLLGNEQFF. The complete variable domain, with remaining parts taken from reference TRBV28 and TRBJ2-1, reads DVKVTQSSRYLVKRTGEKVFLECVQDMDHENMFWYRQDPGLGLRLIYFSYDVKMKEKGDIPEGYSVSREKKERFSLILESASTNQTSMYLCASSLLGNEQFFGPGTRLTVL.

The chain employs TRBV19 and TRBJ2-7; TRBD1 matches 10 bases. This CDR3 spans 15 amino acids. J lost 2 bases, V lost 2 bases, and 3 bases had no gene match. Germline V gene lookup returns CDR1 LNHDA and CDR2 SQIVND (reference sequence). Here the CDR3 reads CASSIFGQGAYEQYF. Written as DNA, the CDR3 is TGTGCCAGTAGTATATTCGGACAGGGGGCCTACGAGCAGTACTTC.

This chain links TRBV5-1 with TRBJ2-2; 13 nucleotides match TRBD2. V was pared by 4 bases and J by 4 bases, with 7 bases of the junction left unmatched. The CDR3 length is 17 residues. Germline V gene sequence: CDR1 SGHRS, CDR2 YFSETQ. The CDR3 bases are TGCGCCAGCAGCCAACGGACTAGCGGGAGCGGCACCGGGGAGCTGTTTTTT. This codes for CASSQRTSGSGTGELFF.

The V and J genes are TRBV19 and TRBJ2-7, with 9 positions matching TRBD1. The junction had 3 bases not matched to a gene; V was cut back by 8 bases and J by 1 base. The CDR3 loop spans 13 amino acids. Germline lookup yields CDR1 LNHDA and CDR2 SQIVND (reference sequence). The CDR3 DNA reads TGTGCCAGTGCCGGGACAGGGTCCTACGAGCAGTACTTC. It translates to CASAGTGSYEQYF.